This T cell receptor (beta chain) was retrieved from a study of cytomegalovirus exposure and HLA in healthy donors. Donors consisted of healthy bone marrow donors. Trimming stripped 6 bases from V and 2 bases from J, with 16 bases between. The germline V gene has CDR1 SGHTS and CDR2 YDEGEE. The CDR3 contains 15 residues. This clone was picked up a small number of times. Its target is not known. Regarding the study as a whole: A prior analysis recorded that most TCR beta V segments were productive about 90% or about 30% of the time.

PCR employed 60 Vbeta and 13 Jbeta primers. Under the authors' procedure: Around 11 million shared chains were among some 75 million unique TCR beta chains counted in a later analysis. Only in-frame clones appear in the TCRdb table, and some are missing; sequencing was by immunoSEQ multiplex PCR. For V, J and clone size, that table is used; D and trimming come from the DNA. This sample carries roughly 100,000 clones, roughly 79% of them seen once, and the ten largest clones take roughly 1.2%. The rearrangement links TRBV5-8 to TRBJ2-3; D may be TRBD2 (6 bases). The receptor was derived from a man aged 40-55 years in good health and CMV-seronegative. Source material: PBMCs. CDR3 nucleotides: TGTGCCAGCACCCGTGGGGGGACGGACACAGATACGCAGTATTTT. This encodes CASTRGGTDTDTQYF.